This T cell receptor beta chain was identified during a study of cytomegalovirus exposure and HLA in healthy donors (dated by TCRdb to the late 2010s). Regarding the study in general: In an earlier analysis of 550 to 750 of the donors, 250 to 350 Gb of sequence data and 90 million to 130 million unique TCR beta sequences from approximately 180 million T cells were reported. About 280 gigabases of sequencing data and 91 million or so unique TCR sequences made up an early release that covered several hundred HLA-typed donors. The genetic ancestry cluster associated with self-reported Caucasian donors included 70% to 85% of the roughly 400 genotyped donors. The study was designed to test whether signatures of past pathogen exposure could be identified by cataloging public T cell receptors. The T cell repertoires of under 700 subjects were profiled by immunosequencing and related to cytomegalovirus serostatus. In addition to the first cohort of several hundred subjects, a separate validation cohort of 120 different subjects was used. High-throughput TCR immunosequencing, statistical association of individual TCRs with disease status, and machine learning were combined to predict cytomegalovirus infection status. In a later analysis, previously published TCR beta repertoires from 550 to 700 donors were re-analyzed and high-resolution HLA genotyping was added so that TCR occurrence patterns could be studied. Rather than drawing on any new phenotypic data, the later analysis identified candidate immune exposures from TCR beta sequences and the way those sequences occurred across donors. An earlier analysis of 587 of the donors used high-throughput TCR beta sequencing to judge whether each TCR beta V gene segment behaved as functional or pseudogenic. Donor age, sex, ethnicity and CMV serostatus were compiled together with the repertoire data. A later genetic analysis used genome-wide SNP genotypes for about three fifths of the 666 donors, treating that subset as a discovery cohort. Every repertoire in the discovery cohort had been generated on one and the same sequencing platform. Both class I and class II loci were covered by HLA typing, at four-digit resolution. Typing coverage differed by locus: A, B, C, DRB1 and DQB1 were typed in roughly 620-640 donors, DQA1 in approximately 520, DPA1 in approximately 600, and DPB1 in 400 to 490. Roughly five DR-DQ haplotypes were handled as single units for association and clustering because linkage in the cohort was strong. On average, 235,054 unique TCR beta nucleotide sequences were sequenced per donor among some 430 genotyped donors of the cohort, with roughly 18% of those sequences being non-productive. What the work shows at the level of the full study, not this receptor alone: The 87-base-pair reads could not distinguish some IMGT-functional V segments, including TRBV6-2 and TRBV6-3, so those segments were excluded. This cohort had only TCR beta chains sequenced, and the lack of alpha or paired-chain data limited which features could be detected. Most TCR sequences were observed very rarely across donors, whereas some public TCRs were present in many individuals. A further reported finding was that TCR beta sequences accurately predicted the HLA-A and HLA-B alleles for most subjects in the first cohort. A later analysis associated 16,951 TCR beta sequences with specific HLA alleles at a false discovery rate of 0.05. A few of the identified cytomegalovirus-associated TCR beta chains were confirmed in vitro to be specific for cytomegalovirus antigens. In an earlier analysis of about 600 of the donors, most TCR beta V segments appeared in productive rearrangements about 87% or about 30% of the time, broadly matching IMGT annotations. In a later genetic analysis, a missense DCLRE1C variant was associated with V-gene and J-gene trimming of TCR beta chains, and the association was replicated in an independent cohort. The sequencing pipeline was judged likely to have produced a cluster of highly shared sequence variants as a technical artifact. In a later genetic analysis, fewer N-insertions in productive TCRs were reported among donors in an Asian-associated ancestry cluster than the approximately 630-donor mean. When HLA alleles, especially DR and DQ, strongly co-occurred, TCR associations were difficult to assign to individual alleles. Because HLA typing was unavailable for some donors at each locus, only the typed subset was used in association tests. Roughly uniform sequencing depth across donors was assumed in presence/absence analyses, although this assumption may not hold. The earlier analysis of around 600 of the donors excluded 15 to 20 rarely observed V segments, including chromosome 9 orphons, because counts were too low. In the study, 164 TCR beta chains were listed as associated with cytomegalovirus. CMV serostatus was the only immune exposure information available for the cohort. The classifier was reported to diagnose cytomegalovirus status with high specificity and sensitivity in both the original cohort and the validation cohort. In a later analysis, the rate of TCR association differed among HLA loci, with DRB1 alleles having the most associated TCRs and HLA-C alleles having the fewest. The authors suggested that the approach could potentially be generalized to other disease states and immunological phenotypes. Most CMV-associated TCR beta chains appeared to be HLA-restricted in a later analysis, and the HLA associations seemed to be driven largely by CMV exposure. In a later analysis, HLA-associated TCR beta chains showed more clonal expansion and lower generation probabilities than non-associated chains that were equally common. Correlated functional status among segregating V segments might reflect linkage disequilibrium, but an unknown experimental factor could not be ruled out. In a later analysis, several top co-occurrence clusters were reported to appear linked to parvovirus B19, influenza, CMV and Epstein-Barr virus.

A remark on this clone: What this receptor recognizes is not known. No base qualities exist here, and no much larger clone lies one base off it.

V and J lose 2 bases and 1 base, and a span of 14 bases separates them. CDR1 and CDR2 were assigned from the germline V gene as MNHEY and SVGAGI. Taken from cysteine to phenylalanine, the CDR3 has 16 residues. The DNA shown is the 48-base CDR3, in frame from base 1. Library generation was performed with the immunoSEQ multiplex PCR assay. For the multiplex PCR, a mixture combining 60 forward primers for TCR Vbeta segments and 13 reverse primers for TCR Jbeta segments was used. The CDR3 region of rearranged TCR beta genes was amplified from genomic DNA with a multiplex PCR assay. The Illumina HiSeq System was used to sequence the amplified TCR beta libraries as 87-base-pair reads. The original pipeline was this. In a later analysis, 80 million or so unique TCR beta chains were counted across the 500 to 850 repertoires, and roughly 11 million of these chains were shared by at least two donors. To remove PCR and sequencing errors, raw reads were error-corrected and collapsed into unique sequences using a nearest-neighbor algorithm that merged closely related sequences. Alignment of CDR3 sequences to IMGT reference sequences was used to assign V, D and J gene segments. For a sequence to be retained, at least a six-nucleotide match to both a V gene segment and a J gene segment was required. A rearrangement counted as productive if the CDR3 had no stop codons and remained in frame with V and J, and every other rearrangement counted as non-productive. CDR3 was defined according to IMGT convention as the region running from the second conserved V-encoded cysteine to the conserved J-encoded phenylalanine. The earlier analysis of 500 to 650 of the donors excluded any sequence lacking an unambiguous match to a single V gene segment. In an earlier analysis of a few hundred of the donors, V segments were called functional above 56.7% productive rearrangements and were called segregating when the between-donor standard deviation exceeded 5%. A statistical classification framework was developed to diagnose cytomegalovirus status using the catalog of TCR beta chain sequences. A later analysis assigned V and J genes by comparing TCR nucleotide sequences with IMGT/GENE-DB human TR gene sequences. The TCRdist pipeline was used in a later analysis to assign CDR3 sequences and most-parsimonious VDJ recombination scenarios. A later analysis defined each TCR beta chain by its CDR3 amino acid sequence plus V-gene family, and excluded reads lacking a unique V-gene family. In a later analysis, around 600 highly shared, low-generation-probability nucleotide sequences were removed to address suspected cross-contamination and a sequencing artifact. For each public chain, a later analysis derived a clonal expansion index from normalized ranks of inferred template counts within each repertoire. Generation probabilities in a later analysis came from a VDJ recombination model fitted to out-of-frame rearrangements, and those results were checked against IGoR. In a later analysis, TCR-TCR, TCR-HLA and TCR-CMV co-occurrence was scored with hypergeometric tests, and a repertoire-size bias correction was applied to TCR pairs. False discovery rates were estimated in a later analysis by permuting HLA or CMV assignments 20 times. In a later analysis, co-occurring TCRs were grouped using DBSCAN, and TCRdist sequence similarity was added for clustering within HLA-allele-positive subsets. For co-occurrence clustering, repertoires with fewer than 30,000 or more than 120,000 public chains were excluded, along with five repertoires with anomalous nucleotide sharing. TCRdb took this table from immuneACCESS and kept in-frame rearrangements with V and J called. Such tables lack part of the clones; where checked against another copy, unresolved V genes explain under half of the gap, and the rest is unexplained. V, J and clone size are taken as reported in that table, and D and trimming were inferred from the DNA itself. This sample has roughly 130,000 clones in its table, and 80% to 90% of those were observed once. Together, the top ten hold around 3% of the sample.

The cohort was made up of roughly 670 healthy bone marrow donors. At the time of sampling, all cohort members were nominally healthy, though unrecorded immune exposures were likely present. The donor was CMV seropositive and was included in the group of 300 or so seropositive cohort members. Every donor gave a peripheral blood sample, and the peripheral blood mononuclear cells from that sample were used for TCR beta sequencing. The Qiagen DNeasy Blood Extraction Kit was used to extract genomic DNA from the blood cell samples. The sample comprised PBMCs. This TCR was sampled from a woman under 30 in good health and CMV-seropositive. The sequence joins TRBV6-5 to TRBJ1-2; the best D guess is TRBD1, with 6 bases matching. CDR3 loop: CASSYASGAFNYGYTF. At the DNA level, the sequence is TGTGCCAGCAGTTACGCCTCAGGGGCCTTTAACTATGGCTACACCTTC.